A single TCR beta chain is shown here with its context. The data were produced by immunoSEQ multiplex PCR, yet TCRdb's version contains in-frame clones alone and is incomplete. The table includes about 220,000 clones, about 87% detected once. There are 15 residues in the CDR3. From germline, CDR1 is SGDLS and CDR2 YYNGEE. V lost 0 bases and J lost 1, with 10 bases in between. In terms of age and location, participants ranged from about 18 to 90 years and lived in about 25 US areas. Each recovered donor of Cohort 3 presented with two negative PCRs, clearance, or symptom resolution. This sample was included in a study of blood T cell repertoires in COVID-19. Study in general: Researchers got acute and convalescent COVID-19 samples from the United States, Italy and Spain.

The origin of this receptor is a woman aged 30 to 39 who had recovered from COVID-19. The gene calls are TRBV9 and TRBJ1-1; D ambiguous. Sequencing was done on a sample of PBMCs or T cells enriched from blood (not recorded which). The CDR3 is CASSVVVGGNTEAFF. As DNA, the CDR3 is TGTGCCAGCAGCGTAGTAGTGGGAGGGAACACTGAAGCTTTCTTT. Full variable domain (outside the CDR3, taken from reference TRBV9 and TRBJ1-1): DSGVTQTPKHLITATGQRVTLRCSPRSGDLSVYWYQQSLDQGLQFLIQYYNGEERAKGNILERFSAQQFPDLHSELNLSSLELGDSALYFCASSVVVGGNTEAFFGQGTRLTVV.